This TCR beta chain stems from a study of CXCR3-negative and CXCR3-positive naive CD8 T cells. Overall study findings and caveats: TRBV-TRBJ usage was alike in naive CXCR3-negative and CXCR3-positive cells but differed in memory cells. After cryopreservation, expression of CXCR3 was partially reduced, and most assays were run with fresh PBMCs. Comparison of naive cells showed more hydrophobic TRB CDR3s in CXCR3-positive than in CXCR3-negative naive cells.

It was by 5' RACE with UMI labels that the TRB cDNA libraries were prepared. Reanalyzing the 5' RACE reads, TCRdb keeps one entry per CDR3 protein, without DNA. The sample table includes over 150,000 distinct CDR3 sequences. Comment on this clonotype: Its specificity is not known.

CDR1 is LGHDT and CDR2 is YNNKEL in the germline V gene (reference sequence). The CDR3 contains 19 residues. Investigators sorted each CD8+ T cell subset in triplicate, taking over 250,000 cells each time. The sample was naive CXCR3+ CD8+ T cells from blood. Subset indicated: CD45RO-CCR7+CD27+CD95- naive CD8+ T cells expressing CXCR3 (TNR3+). This receptor was identified in a human donor in good health. Some clones in this sample may be carry-over from other donors' samples. V usage is TRBV3-1 and J usage is TRBJ2-3; no DNA is available, so the TRBD1 call from TCRdb remains unchecked. CDR3 residues: CASSQDPPFGAGATDTQYF.